This record looks at one T cell receptor beta chain sequence and its context. The data belong to a study of blood T cell repertoires in COVID-19. Seattle's cohort entered during active infection and was followed longitudinally. Authors' methods: Reference gene primer amplification yielded estimated nucleated cell counts. Produced via immunoSEQ multiplex PCR; TCRdb's table is partial and in-frame only. The D gene and trimming were derived from the DNA, and the V and J assignments and clone size from that table. The repertoire includes tens of thousands of clones, about four fifths of them detected once, and 20% to 25% sits in the top ten. The germline CDR1 and CDR2 sequences are MNHEY and SVGAGI. The CDR3 runs 14 residues. V lost 7 bases to trimming and J lost 9 bases; unmatched junction nucleotides: 6.

The sequenced material came from peripheral blood. The chain uses TRBV6-5 and TRBJ2-1; 13 bases map to TRBD2. The sequence was collected from a woman of 80 years or more with COVID-19, enrolled during active disease. CDR3 loop: CASTPGLAGPEQFF. The CDR3 DNA sequence: TGTGCCAGCACCCCGGGACTAGCGGGACCTGAGCAGTTCTTC.